What follows describes a single T cell receptor beta chain. The record originates from a study of blood T cell repertoires in COVID-19. Study information: Both acute and convalescent COVID-19 samples were obtained from the United States, Italy and Spain. PBMCs, B-cell-depleted T cells, or T cells were the source of the cDNA or gDNA that made up the material.

Per the original data handling: Amplification from reference gene primers served as the basis for estimated nucleated cell counts. Assay: immunoSEQ multiplex PCR; the TCRdb copy retains only in-frame clones and omits some. V and J calls and clone size are those listed in that table; D and trimming were worked out from the DNA. The table shows fewer than 300,000 clones, with approximately 90% occurring only once. Germline V gene sequence: CDR1 SGDLS, CDR2 YYNGEE. This CDR3 comprises 15 residues. With V trimmed by 3 bases and J by 5 bases, 8 bases remained unmatched. This receptor was obtained from a middle-aged woman who had recovered from COVID-19. Sequencing input: peripheral blood. V gene TRBV9 combines with J gene TRBJ2-1; 7 bases agree with TRBD1. CDR3 nucleotide sequence: TGTGCCAGCAGCGCCGACGGGACAGTGCACAATGAGCAGTTCTTC. Its translation is CASSADGTVHNEQFF.